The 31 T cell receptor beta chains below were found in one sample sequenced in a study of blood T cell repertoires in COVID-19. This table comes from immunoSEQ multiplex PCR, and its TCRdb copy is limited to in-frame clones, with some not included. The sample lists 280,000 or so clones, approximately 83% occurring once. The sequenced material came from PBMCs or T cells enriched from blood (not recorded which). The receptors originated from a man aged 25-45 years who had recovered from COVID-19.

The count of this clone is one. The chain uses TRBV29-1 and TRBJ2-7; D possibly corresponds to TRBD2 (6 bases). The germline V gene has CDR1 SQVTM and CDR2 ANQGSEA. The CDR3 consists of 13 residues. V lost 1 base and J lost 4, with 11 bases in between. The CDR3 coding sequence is TGCAGCGTTGAAGGCGTCGGGGGTTACGAGCAGTACTTC. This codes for CSVEGVGGYEQYF.

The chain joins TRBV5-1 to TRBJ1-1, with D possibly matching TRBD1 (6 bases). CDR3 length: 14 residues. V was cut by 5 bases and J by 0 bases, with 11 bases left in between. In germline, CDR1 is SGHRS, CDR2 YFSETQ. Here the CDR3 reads CASSPGTLNTEAFF. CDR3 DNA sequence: TGCGCCAGCAGTCCCGGGACACTGAACACTGAAGCTTTCTTT. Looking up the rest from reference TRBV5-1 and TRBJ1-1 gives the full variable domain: KAGVTQTPRYLIKTRGQQVTLSCSPISGHRSVSWYQQTPGQGLQFLFEYFSETQRNKGNFPGRFSGRQFSNSRSEMNVSTLELGDSALYLCASSPGTLNTEAFFGQGTRLTVV.

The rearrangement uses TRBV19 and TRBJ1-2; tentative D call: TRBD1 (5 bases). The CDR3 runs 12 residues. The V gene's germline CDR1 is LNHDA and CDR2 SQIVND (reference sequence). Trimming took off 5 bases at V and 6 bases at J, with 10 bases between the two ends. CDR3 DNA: TGTGCCAGTAGTCGCCAGGGCGATGGCTACACCTTC. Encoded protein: CASSRQGDGYTF.

CDR3 loop: CASSATGAETQYF. CDR3 nucleotide sequence: TGTGCCAGCAGTGCGACAGGGGCAGAGACCCAGTACTTC. This rearrangement joins TRBV12-3 or TRBV12-4 to TRBJ2-5; 8 bases align to TRBD1. V lost 5 bases to trimming and J lost 4 bases; unmatched junction nucleotides: 3. The CDR3 contains 13 residues.

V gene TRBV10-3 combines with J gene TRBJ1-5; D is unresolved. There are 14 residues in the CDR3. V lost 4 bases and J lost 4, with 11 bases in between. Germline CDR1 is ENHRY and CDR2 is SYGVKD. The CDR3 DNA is TGTGCCATCAGTGTGAGCGGGTTGAATCAGCCCCAGCATTTT. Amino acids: CAISVSGLNQPQHF.

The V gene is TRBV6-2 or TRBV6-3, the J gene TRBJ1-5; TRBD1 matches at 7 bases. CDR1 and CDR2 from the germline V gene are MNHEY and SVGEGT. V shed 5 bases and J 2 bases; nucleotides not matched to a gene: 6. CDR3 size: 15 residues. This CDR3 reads CASSRQGYGNQPQHF. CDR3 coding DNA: TGTGCCAGCAGTCGACAGGGATACGGCAATCAGCCCCAGCATTTT.

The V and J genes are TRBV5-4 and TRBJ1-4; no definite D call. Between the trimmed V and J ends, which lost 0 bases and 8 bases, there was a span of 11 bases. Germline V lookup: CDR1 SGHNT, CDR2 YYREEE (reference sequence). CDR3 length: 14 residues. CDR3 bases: TGTGCCAGCAGCTTGGAACCGAACGAGGAAAAACTGTTTTTT. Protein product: CASSLEPNEEKLFF.

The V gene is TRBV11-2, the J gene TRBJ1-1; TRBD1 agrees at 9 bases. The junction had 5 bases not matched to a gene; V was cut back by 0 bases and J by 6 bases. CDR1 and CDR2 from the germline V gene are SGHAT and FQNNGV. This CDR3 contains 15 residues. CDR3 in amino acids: CASSLEGQGRAEAFF. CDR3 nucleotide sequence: TGTGCCAGCAGCTTAGAGGGACAGGGACGCGCTGAAGCTTTCTTT.

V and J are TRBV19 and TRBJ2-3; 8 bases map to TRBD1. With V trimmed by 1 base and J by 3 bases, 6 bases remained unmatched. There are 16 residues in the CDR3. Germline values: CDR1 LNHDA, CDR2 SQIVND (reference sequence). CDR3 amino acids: CASSIGRQGATDTQYF. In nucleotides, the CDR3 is TGTGCCAGTAGTATAGGGCGGCAGGGGGCGACAGATACGCAGTATTTT.

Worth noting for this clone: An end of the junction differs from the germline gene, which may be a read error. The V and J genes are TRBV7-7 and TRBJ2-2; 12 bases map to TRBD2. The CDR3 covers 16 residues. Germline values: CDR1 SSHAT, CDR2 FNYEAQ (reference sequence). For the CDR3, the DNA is TGTGCTAGCAGCAAACCTAGCGGGGGGGGCACCGGGGAGCTGTTTTTT. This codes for CASSKPSGGGTGELFF. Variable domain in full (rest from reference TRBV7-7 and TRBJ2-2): GAGVSQSPRYKVTKRGQDVTLRCDPISSHATLYWYQQALGQGPEFLTYFNYEAQPDKSGLPSDRFSAERPEGSISTLTIQRTEQRDSAMYRCASSKPSGGGTGELFFGEGSRLTVL.

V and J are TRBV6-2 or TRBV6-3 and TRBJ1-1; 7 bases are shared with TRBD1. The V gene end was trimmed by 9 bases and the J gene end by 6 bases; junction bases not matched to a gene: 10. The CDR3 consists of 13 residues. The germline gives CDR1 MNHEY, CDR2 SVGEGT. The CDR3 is CASSRDSMAEAFF. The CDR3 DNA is TGTGCCAGTAGTCGGGACAGCATGGCTGAAGCTTTCTTT.

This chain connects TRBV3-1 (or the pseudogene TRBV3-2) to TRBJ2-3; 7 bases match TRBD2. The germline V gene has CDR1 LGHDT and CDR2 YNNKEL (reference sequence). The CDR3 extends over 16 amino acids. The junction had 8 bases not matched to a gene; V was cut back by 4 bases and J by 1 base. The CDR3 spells CASSRGGGGGTDTQYF. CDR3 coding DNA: TGTGCCAGCAGCCGAGGTGGGGGGGGTGGCACAGATACGCAGTATTTT.

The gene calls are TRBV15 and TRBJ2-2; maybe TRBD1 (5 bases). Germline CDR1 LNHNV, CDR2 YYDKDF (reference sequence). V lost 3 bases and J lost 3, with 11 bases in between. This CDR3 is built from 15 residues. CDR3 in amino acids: CATSRDKSYTGELFF. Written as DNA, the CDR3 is TGTGCCACCAGCAGGGACAAATCTTACACCGGGGAGCTGTTTTTT.

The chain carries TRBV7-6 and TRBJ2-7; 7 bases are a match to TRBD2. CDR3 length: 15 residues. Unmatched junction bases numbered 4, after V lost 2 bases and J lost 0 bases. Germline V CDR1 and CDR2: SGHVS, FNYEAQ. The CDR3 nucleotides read TGTGCCAGCAGCTTATCTCGGGGGGACTCCTACGAGCAGTACTTC. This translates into CASSLSRGDSYEQYF.

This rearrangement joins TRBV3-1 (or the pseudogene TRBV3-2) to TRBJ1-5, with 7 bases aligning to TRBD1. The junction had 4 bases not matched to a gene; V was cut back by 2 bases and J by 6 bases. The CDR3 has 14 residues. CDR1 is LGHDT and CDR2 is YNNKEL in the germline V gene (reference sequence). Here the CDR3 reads CASSQQGVVQPQHF. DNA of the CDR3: TGTGCCAGCAGCCAACAGGGGGTAGTTCAGCCCCAGCATTTT.

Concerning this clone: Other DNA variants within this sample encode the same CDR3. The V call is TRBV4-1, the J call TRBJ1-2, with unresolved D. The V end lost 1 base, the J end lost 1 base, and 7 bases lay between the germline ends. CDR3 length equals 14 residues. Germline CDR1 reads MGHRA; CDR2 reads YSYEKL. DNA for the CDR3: TGCGCCAGCAGCCAAGGACAAAATAACTATGGCTACACCTTC. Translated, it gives CASSQGQNNYGYTF.

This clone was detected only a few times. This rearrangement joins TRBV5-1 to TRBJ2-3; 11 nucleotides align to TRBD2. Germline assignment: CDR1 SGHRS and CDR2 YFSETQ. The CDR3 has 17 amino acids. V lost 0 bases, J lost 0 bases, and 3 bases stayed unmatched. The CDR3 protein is CASSLGLAGTSTDTQYF. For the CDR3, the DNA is TGCGCCAGCAGCTTGGGACTAGCGGGGACTAGCACAGATACGCAGTATTTT.

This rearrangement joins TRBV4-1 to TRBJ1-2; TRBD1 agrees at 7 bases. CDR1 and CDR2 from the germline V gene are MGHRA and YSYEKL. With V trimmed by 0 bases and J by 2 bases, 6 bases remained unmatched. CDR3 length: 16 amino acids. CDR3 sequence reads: CASSQDMGQKNYGYTF. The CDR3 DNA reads TGCGCCAGCAGCCAAGATATGGGACAGAAAAACTATGGCTACACCTTC.

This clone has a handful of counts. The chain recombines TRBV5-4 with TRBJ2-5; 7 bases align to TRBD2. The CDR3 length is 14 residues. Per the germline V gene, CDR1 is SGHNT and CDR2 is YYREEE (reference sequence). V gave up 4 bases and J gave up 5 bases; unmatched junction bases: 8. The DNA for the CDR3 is TGTGCCAGCAGCCCTGGACTAGTAGGGGAGACCCAGTACTTC. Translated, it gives CASSPGLVGETQYF.

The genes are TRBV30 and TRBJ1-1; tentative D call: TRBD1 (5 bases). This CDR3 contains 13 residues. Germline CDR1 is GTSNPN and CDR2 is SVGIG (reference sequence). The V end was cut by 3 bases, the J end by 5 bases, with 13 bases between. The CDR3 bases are TGTGCCTGGAGAAATGGGGCAACTACTGAAGCTTTCTTT. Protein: CAWRNGATTEAFF.

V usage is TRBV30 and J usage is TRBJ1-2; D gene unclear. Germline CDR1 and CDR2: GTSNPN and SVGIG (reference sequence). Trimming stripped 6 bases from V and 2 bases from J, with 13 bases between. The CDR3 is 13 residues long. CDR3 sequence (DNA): TGTGCCTGCTTTCGGACTTACAACTATGGCTACACCTTC. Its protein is CACFRTYNYGYTF.

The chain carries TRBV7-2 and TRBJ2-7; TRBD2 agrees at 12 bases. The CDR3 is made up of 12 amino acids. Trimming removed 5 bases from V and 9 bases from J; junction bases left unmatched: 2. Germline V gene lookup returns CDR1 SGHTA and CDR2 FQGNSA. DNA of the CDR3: TGTGCCAGCAGCGCACTAGCGGGGGGGCAGTACTTC. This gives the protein CASSALAGGQYF.

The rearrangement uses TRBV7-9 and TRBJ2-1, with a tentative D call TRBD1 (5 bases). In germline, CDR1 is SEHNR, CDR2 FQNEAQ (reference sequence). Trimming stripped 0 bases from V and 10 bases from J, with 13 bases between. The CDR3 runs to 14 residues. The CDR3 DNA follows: TGTGCCAGCAGCTTAGCTGTTGGGGCTTCCGAGCAGTTCTTC. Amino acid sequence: CASSLAVGASEQFF.

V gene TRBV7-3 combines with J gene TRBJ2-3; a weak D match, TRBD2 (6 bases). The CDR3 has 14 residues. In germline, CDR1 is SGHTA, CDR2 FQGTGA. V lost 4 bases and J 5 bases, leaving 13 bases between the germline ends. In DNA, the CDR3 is TGTGCCAGCAGCTCCACAATGGGGGGAGATACGCAGTATTTT. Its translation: CASSSTMGGDTQYF.

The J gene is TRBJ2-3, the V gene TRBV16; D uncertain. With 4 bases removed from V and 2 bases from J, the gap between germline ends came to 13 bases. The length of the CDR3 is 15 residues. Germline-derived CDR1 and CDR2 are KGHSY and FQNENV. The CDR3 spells CASSPPGRHTDTQYF. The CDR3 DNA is TGTGCCAGCAGCCCGCCCGGCAGGCACACAGATACGCAGTATTTT.

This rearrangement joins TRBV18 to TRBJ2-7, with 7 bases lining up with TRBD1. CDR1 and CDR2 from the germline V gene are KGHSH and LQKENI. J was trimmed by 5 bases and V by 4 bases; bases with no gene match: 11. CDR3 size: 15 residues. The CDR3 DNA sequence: TGTGCCAGCTCACTGAAGACAGGGACCTTGGACGAGCAGTACTTC. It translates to CASSLKTGTLDEQYF.

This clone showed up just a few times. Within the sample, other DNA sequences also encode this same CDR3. The CDR3 nucleotides read TGTGCCAGCAGCTTAGGGCAGAACACTGAAGCTTTCTTT. This translates into CASSLGQNTEAFF. The rearrangement links TRBV11-2 to TRBJ1-1; D is uncertain. Germline-derived CDR1 and CDR2 are SGHAT and FQNNGV. The CDR3 sequence is 13 residues long. Trimming cost V 1 base and J 1 base, with 4 bases left between them.

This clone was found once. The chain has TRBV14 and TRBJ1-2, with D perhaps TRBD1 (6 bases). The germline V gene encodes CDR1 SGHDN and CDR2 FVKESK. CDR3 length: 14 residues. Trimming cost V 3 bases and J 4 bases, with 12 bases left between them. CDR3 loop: CASSHGTSPYGYTF. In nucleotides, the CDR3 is TGTGCCAGCAGCCATGGGACAAGTCCCTATGGCTACACCTTC.

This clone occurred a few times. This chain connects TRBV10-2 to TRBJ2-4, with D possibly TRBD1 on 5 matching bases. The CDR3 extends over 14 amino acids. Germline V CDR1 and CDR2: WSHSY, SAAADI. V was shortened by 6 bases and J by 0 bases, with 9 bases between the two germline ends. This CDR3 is CASRDTLAKNIQYF. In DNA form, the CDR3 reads TGCGCCAGCAGGGACACTCTAGCCAAAAACATTCAGTACTTC.

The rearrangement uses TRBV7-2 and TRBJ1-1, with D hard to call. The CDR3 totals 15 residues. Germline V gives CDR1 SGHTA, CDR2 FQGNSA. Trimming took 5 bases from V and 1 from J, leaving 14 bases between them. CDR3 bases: TGTGCCAGCAGCCAGATCGGGAGGGCGAACACTGAAGCTTTCTTT. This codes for CASSQIGRANTEAFF.

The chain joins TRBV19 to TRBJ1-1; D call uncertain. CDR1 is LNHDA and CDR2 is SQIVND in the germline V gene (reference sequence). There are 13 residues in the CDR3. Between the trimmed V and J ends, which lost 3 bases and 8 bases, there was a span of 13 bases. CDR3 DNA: TGTGCCAGTAGTATTAGGAGGCGAACGGAAGCTTTCTTT. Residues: CASSIRRRTEAFF.